The rows below give T cell receptor beta chains drawn from one sample of a study of shared clonotypes between healthy human individuals. Sequenced by immunoSEQ multiplex PCR; TCRdb stores in-frame clones only, minus some. Among more than 2 million clones, roughly 96% were seen once, and the ten largest hold more than 0.1%. Sequencing was done on a sample of naive CD4+ T cells sorted from blood. Receptor source: a man aged 18-30 years in good health. Each CDR3 is given with its conserved first and last residue. A D gene is named only where the DNA matches it firmly. Only part of the rows carry a size: once, few, many, or a class if the clone is expanded.

d_gene: TRBD1; j_gene: TRBJ1-4; v_gene: TRBV6-5; abundance: .; CDR3nt: TGTGCCAGCAGAACCGGGACAGTAGGAAAACTGTTTTTT; CDR3aa: CASRTGTVGKLFF
d_gene: TRBD1; j_gene: TRBJ1-5; v_gene: TRBV12-5; abundance: .; CDR3nt: TGTGCTAGTGGTTTGGGACAGGGAGTATGGCCCCAGCATTTT; CDR3aa: CASGLGQGVWPQHF
d_gene: TRBD1; j_gene: TRBJ2-1; v_gene: TRBV5-1; abundance: .; CDR3nt: TGCGCCAGCAGCTTGGCCAGTATAGGGACAGGGGCAGGTGAGCAGTTCTTC; CDR3aa: CASSLASIGTGAGEQFF
d_gene: TRBD2; j_gene: TRBJ2-7; v_gene: TRBV18; abundance: .; CDR3nt: TGTGCCAGCTCACGAGGGACTATTGGGCTGGGAGACGAGCAGTACTTC; CDR3aa: CASSRGTIGLGDEQYF
d_gene: .; j_gene: TRBJ2-1; v_gene: TRBV11-3; abundance: .; CDR3nt: TGTGCCAGCAGCTTCGCAGGGTCTGTCGAGCAGTTCTTC; CDR3aa: CASSFAGSVEQFF
d_gene: .; j_gene: TRBJ2-5; v_gene: TRBV18; abundance: .; CDR3nt: TGTGCCAGCTCAGTGGAAGGAGAGACCCAGTACTTC; CDR3aa: CASSVEGETQYF
d_gene: .; j_gene: TRBJ2-1; v_gene: TRBV5-1; abundance: .; CDR3nt: TGCGCCAGCAGCTCCGGAGGGAACTCCTACAATGAGCAGTTCTTC; CDR3aa: CASSSGGNSYNEQFF
d_gene: TRBD1; j_gene: TRBJ1-6; v_gene: TRBV27; abundance: .; CDR3nt: TGTGCCAGCAGTTTCCAGGGGGACCTGGCTTCACCCCTCCACTTT; CDR3aa: CASSFQGDLASPLHF
d_gene: TRBD1; j_gene: TRBJ2-5; v_gene: TRBV5-3; abundance: .; CDR3nt: TGTGCCAGAAGCTCCCGGACAGGGAGAGAGACCCAGTACTTC; CDR3aa: CARSSRTGRETQYF
d_gene: .; j_gene: TRBJ1-1; v_gene: TRBV7-2; abundance: .; CDR3nt: TGTGCCAGCAGCTTAGTACCAGGGTCGAACACTGAAGCTTTCTTT; CDR3aa: CASSLVPGSNTEAFF
d_gene: .; j_gene: TRBJ2-7; v_gene: TRBV5-4; abundance: .; CDR3nt: TGTGCCAGCCAGGTGGGGGGCCGAGAGTACTTC; CDR3aa: CASQVGGREYF
d_gene: .; j_gene: TRBJ1-1; v_gene: TRBV5-1; abundance: .; CDR3nt: TGCGCCAGCAGAGGATCTCAAGTGAACACTGAAGCTTTCTTT; CDR3aa: CASRGSQVNTEAFF
d_gene: TRBD1; j_gene: TRBJ2-7; v_gene: TRBV9; abundance: .; CDR3nt: TGTGCCAGCAGCGTGTCAGTGGGACAGGGATACGAGCAGTACTTC; CDR3aa: CASSVSVGQGYEQYF
d_gene: .; j_gene: TRBJ2-5; v_gene: TRBV18; abundance: .; CDR3nt: TGTGCCAGCTCACGTACAATCCTTGAAAGCAGGGAAGAGACCCAGTACTTC; CDR3aa: CASSRTILESREETQYF
d_gene: .; j_gene: TRBJ2-3; v_gene: TRBV4-1; abundance: .; CDR3nt: TGCGCCAGCAGCCGTGATAGGCAGGAAACAGATACGCAGTATTTT; CDR3aa: CASSRDRQETDTQYF
d_gene: TRBD2; j_gene: TRBJ2-1; v_gene: TRBV4-3; abundance: once; CDR3nt: TGCGCCAGCAGCCAAGAACTAGCGGGGTCCAATGAGCAGTTCTTC; CDR3aa: CASSQELAGSNEQFF
d_gene: TRBD2; j_gene: TRBJ2-3; v_gene: TRBV18; abundance: .; CDR3nt: TGTGCCAGCTCACCACCGGCTAGCGGGGGCACAGATACGCAGTATTTT; CDR3aa: CASSPPASGGTDTQYF
d_gene: .; j_gene: TRBJ2-1; v_gene: TRBV2; abundance: .; CDR3nt: TGTGCCAGCAGTGTAGAAGACCTCTCCTACAATGAGCAGTTCTTC; CDR3aa: CASSVEDLSYNEQFF
d_gene: TRBD2; j_gene: TRBJ2-1; v_gene: TRBV11-1; abundance: .; CDR3nt: TGTGCCAGCAGCTCCGGATTCGGAGCGGGGACCTACAATGAGCAGTTCTTC; CDR3aa: CASSSGFGAGTYNEQFF
d_gene: .; j_gene: TRBJ2-1; v_gene: TRBV7-2; abundance: .; CDR3nt: TGTGCCAGCAGCTTAGGGACGATCGCCTACAATGAGCAGTTCTTC; CDR3aa: CASSLGTIAYNEQFF
d_gene: .; j_gene: TRBJ2-7; v_gene: TRBV7-2; abundance: .; CDR3nt: TGTGCCAGCAGCTCGCCAGACCTTTCTAGGTACGAGCAGTACTTC; CDR3aa: CASSSPDLSRYEQYF
d_gene: TRBD1; j_gene: TRBJ1-1; v_gene: TRBV19; abundance: .; CDR3nt: TGTGCCAGTAGTATAAGACAGGGAAGGACTGAAGCTTTCTTT; CDR3aa: CASSIRQGRTEAFF